A single sample is the source of the 5 T cell receptor beta chains below, sequenced in a study of T-cell reconstitution after alpha-beta-depleted transplantation in children. A TCRbeta library incorporating unique molecular identifiers was prepared. One entry per CDR3 protein, called by TCRdb with MiXCR from the PCR reads. The sample has hundreds of thousands of distinct CDR3 sequences; about 17% are singletons. The specimen comprised PBMCs, mostly from graft donor cells, sampled 360 days after TCRalphabeta/CD19-depleted stem cell transplant. These receptors originate from a male patient between 2 and 15 years old who had a stem cell transplant for acute lymphoblastic leukemia, so the T cells may come from the graft donor.

This clonotype was found many times. V usage is TRBV9 and J usage is TRBJ2-2, with D unclear. Germline V CDR1 and CDR2: SGDLS, YYNGEE. V lost 0 bases, J lost 0 bases, and 3 bases lay in between. The length of the CDR3 is 14 residues. Here the CDR3 reads CASSVVANTGELFF. The CDR3 DNA reads TGTGCCAGCAGCGTAGTCGCGAACACCGGGGAGCTGTTTTTT. The full variable domain, in which reference TRBV9 and TRBJ2-2 provide the parts outside the CDR3, is DSGVTQTPKHLITATGQRVTLRCSPRSGDLSVYWYQQSLDQGLQFLIQYYNGEERAKGNILERFSAQQFPDLHSELNLSSLELGDSALYFCASSVVANTGELFFGEGSRLTVL.

J is TRBJ2-1 and V is TRBV28; D is perhaps TRBD2 (5 bases). V was pared by 1 base and J by 0 bases, with 10 bases between. The germline V gene has CDR1 MDHEN and CDR2 SYDVKM. The CDR3 consists of 16 residues. The CDR3 DNA reads TGTGCCAGCAGTTTATCCCGCGGGCTCTCCTACAATGAGCAGTTCTTC. Translation: CASSLSRGLSYNEQFF.

The sample holds a few counts of this clonotype. The CDR3 coding sequence is TGTGCCATCAAGGGCAGGGAAAATCAGCCCCAGCATTTT. The encoded protein is CAIKGRENQPQHF. The chain is built from TRBV10-3 and TRBJ1-5, with D maybe TRBD1 (5 bases). The length of the CDR3 is 13 residues. The germline CDR1 and CDR2 sequences are ENHRY and SYGVKD. V shed 7 bases and J shed 4 bases, with 11 bases lying between them.

There are many counts of this clonotype. The chain combines TRBV6-5 with TRBJ2-1, with TRBD2 matching over 9 bases. CDR1 and CDR2 from the germline V gene are MNHEY and SVGAGI. The CDR3 extends over 15 amino acids. The V segment lost 4 bases and the J segment 4 bases; nucleotides outside the gene matches: 5. The CDR3 is CASSLQAGGYNEQFF. The CDR3 DNA reads as TGTGCCAGCAGTTTACAAGCGGGAGGTTACAATGAGCAGTTCTTC.

This chain uses TRBV27 with TRBJ2-7; D may be TRBD1 (6 bases). The germline CDR1 and CDR2 sequences are MNHEY and SMNVEV (reference sequence). V lost 0 bases, J lost 4 bases, and 16 bases lay in between. The CDR3 has 16 residues. Written as DNA, the CDR3 is TGTGCCAGCAGTTTATCGGCCGCAGGGGAATTTTACGAGCAGTACTTC. Encoded protein: CASSLSAAGEFYEQYF.